The T cell receptor beta chain under discussion was sequenced for a study of shared clonotypes between healthy human individuals (TCRdb year 2020). A note on the overall study: A few men and a couple of women, aged 18 to 49 years, made up the cohort. For each donor, CD4 naive and CD4 memory were each run on three plates, CD8 naive on two plates, and CD8 memory on one plate. To estimate repertoire size and how much clonotypes are shared between individuals, the study performed deep sequencing of blood TCR repertoires from about five healthy adults. Libraries were prepared and TCR repertoires were sequenced by different laboratories using diverse techniques, in order to increase sequencing depth and limit assay-specific biases. Leukapheresis yielded between about 0.94 and 10 billion PBMCs per donor.

Inclusive of the bounding cysteine and phenylalanine, the CDR3 is 15 residues long. The sequence is cut down to CDR3 DNA, 45 bases in frame from base 1. V is clipped by 4 bases and J by 3 bases, and the sequence between their germline boundaries is 16 bases long. TCR CDR3 regions were amplified from genomic DNA by multiplex PCR using the deep immunoSEQ assay. For each cell subset, the extracted genomic DNA was distributed evenly across all wells of several immunoSEQ 96-well plates, and each plate served as one replicate. For sorted subsets, each replicate PCR was loaded with roughly 200 ng genomic DNA, equivalent to 30,000 or so T cell genomes. The purified libraries were quantified using a Qubit 3.0 fluorometer, sized with a Bioanalyzer 2100, and then quantified again using the KAPA Library Quantification kit. Every immunoSEQ 96-well plate was sequenced on a separate single-read 150-cycle Illumina NextSeq 550 flow cell. From the authors' description of their analysis: Because the immunoSEQ output included only junctional sequences and no quality scores, the filtering could not be the same as the filtering used for full-length reads. Sequences were annotated with PyIR, a Python wrapper for IgBLAST v1.9, and V/J genes and CDR3 were assigned using IMGT germline references. Reads were filtered out if the reads had weak V/J assignments (E-value above 1e-6), no CDR3, stop codons, out-of-frame junctions, or ambiguous translated residues. V3J clonotypes were defined as sequences sharing an identical inferred V gene, J gene, and CDR3 amino acid sequence. Percentage overlap between repertoires was computed as shared unique clonotypes divided by the size of the smaller repertoire. Three approaches were used to assess repertoire richness: RTK rarefaction, the Chao1 estimator, and Recon v2.1 estimates of unobserved clonotypes. OLGA was used to compute generation probabilities for all TCRbeta clonotypes that the gDNA method yielded from a few donors. Here the immuneACCESS table is served through TCRdb, limited to in-frame sequences with V and J called. Missing clones are a known gap in these copies; in checked studies unresolved V genes cover under half, and the rest lacks a known reason. V, J and clone size are taken as reported in that table, and D and trimming were inferred from the DNA itself. This sample comprises about 990,000 clones, around three quarters of them detected only once. Roughly 0.62% of the sample is taken by the ten largest.

Results the study describes overall, beyond this receptor: Higher generation probabilities were observed for clonotypes shared by all four sorted-subset donors than for non-shared clonotypes. Based on pairwise subsampling, the degree of clonotype sharing among donors was expected to be affected by sequencing depth. Sampling was limited to blood, and TCR repertoires in tissue likely differ from TCR repertoires in blood. The small number of donors limited the genetic and exposure-history diversity represented. Incomplete sequencing was indicated by rarefaction of sorted-subset datasets, despite the large sequencing depth. Estimated clonotype richness was generally larger for naive than for memory subsets. Around 5.4% of naive CD4, 3.5% of naive CD8, roughly 2.5% of memory CD4, and around 0.42% of memory CD8 clonotypes were shared across several donors.

With regard to this clone: There is no known antigen for this receptor. Within one base of it there is no much larger clone, and no base qualities were kept.

The donors were healthy, HIV-negative adults who had no recently reported acute infections or vaccinations. All donors were Caucasian adults living in Nashville, Tennessee, USA. CD4+ T cells were enriched by magnetic negative selection; naive cells were then positively selected on CD45RA, and the negative fraction formed the memory subset. After blood collection by leukapheresis, PBMCs were isolated using Ficoll-Histopaque density gradient centrifugation and then cryopreserved in the vapor phase of liquid nitrogen. Purity and quantity of every magnetically sorted T cell population were checked by analytical flow cytometry. Each sorted fraction had its genomic DNA isolated and then quantified by UV absorbance on a Nanodrop 2000c.

Sequenced: memory CD4+ T cells from PBMCs. This specimen's cell subset or site label, interpreted: CD45RA-negative fraction. The V gene is TRBV5-3 and the J gene is TRBJ1-2; D gene: possibly TRBD1, on 5 matching bases. TRBV5-3 is sorted into the ORF group, with uncertain function. The TCR originated in a man aged 18 to 29 in good health. Some clones in this sample may be carry-over from other donors' samples. For the CDR3, the sequence is CARSDRTKLDYGYTF. The DNA reads as follows: TGTGCCAGAAGCGACCGGACAAAATTAGACTATGGCTACACCTTC.